The T cell receptor (beta chain) described here comes from a study of shared clonotypes between healthy human individuals. Donors were healthy HIV-negative adults without recently reported acute infections or vaccinations. In germline, CDR1 is MNHEY, CDR2 SMNVEV (reference sequence). V lost 5 bases and J lost 9, with 17 bases in between. CDR3 length: 15 residues. The assay was run at deep level. Here immunoSEQ multiplex PCR was the method, and the copy in TCRdb shows in-frame clones only, minus some. This table has a few million clones, nearly 97% appearing once. The specimen was naive CD4+ T cells sorted from blood. The subset is: CD45RA+ positively selected. The receptor was derived from a man aged 18 to 29 in good health. The chain recombines TRBV27 with TRBJ1-6; D may be TRBD1 (6 bases). The CDR3 nucleotides read TGTGCCAGCAGTCCCTTACAGGGTGTCGCTTCACCCCTCCACTTT. Translated: CASSPLQGVASPLHF.